The text below deals with one T cell receptor beta chain. This specimen belongs to a study of blood T cell repertoires in COVID-19. About the research overall: The origin of the acute and convalescent COVID-19 samples was the United States, Italy and Spain.

The CDR3 is 14 amino acids. Germline CDR1 is SNHLY and CDR2 is FYNNEI. V was clipped by 6 bases and J by 2 bases, with 13 bases between them. As originally analysed: Amplification of reference gene primers was used by the study to estimate nucleated cell counts. TCRdb's table, derived via immunoSEQ multiplex PCR, lists solely in-frame clones and lacks some. Clone size and the V and J calls come from that table; the DNA yielded D and trimming. Among roughly 150,000 clones listed, 65% to 85% were seen once. The rearrangement uses TRBV2 and TRBJ1-2; unclear D gene. Input material: peripheral blood. The receptor was isolated from a human donor in a cohort sampled during active COVID-19. This CDR3 is CASRPTTTNYGYTF. DNA for the CDR3: TGTGCCAGCAGACCGACCACTACCAACTATGGCTACACCTTC.